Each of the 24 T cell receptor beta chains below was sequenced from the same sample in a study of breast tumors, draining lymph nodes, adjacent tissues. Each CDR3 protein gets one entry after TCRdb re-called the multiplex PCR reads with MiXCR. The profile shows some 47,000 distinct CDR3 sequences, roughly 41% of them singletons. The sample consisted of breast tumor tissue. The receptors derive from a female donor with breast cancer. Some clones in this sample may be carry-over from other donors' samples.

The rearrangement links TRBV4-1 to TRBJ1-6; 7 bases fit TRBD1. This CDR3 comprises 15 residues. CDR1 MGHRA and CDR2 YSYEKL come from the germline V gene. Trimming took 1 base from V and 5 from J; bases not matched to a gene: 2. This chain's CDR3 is CASSQGGQDNSPLHF. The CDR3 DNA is TGCGCCAGCAGCCAAGGTGGACAGGATAATTCACCCCTCCACTTT.

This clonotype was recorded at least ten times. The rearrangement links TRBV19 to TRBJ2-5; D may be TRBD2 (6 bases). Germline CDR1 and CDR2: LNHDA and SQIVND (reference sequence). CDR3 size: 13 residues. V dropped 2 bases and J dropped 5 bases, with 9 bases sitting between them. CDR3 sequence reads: CASSISSEETQYF. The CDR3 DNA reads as TGTGCCAGTAGTATATCTAGCGAGGAGACCCAGTACTTC.

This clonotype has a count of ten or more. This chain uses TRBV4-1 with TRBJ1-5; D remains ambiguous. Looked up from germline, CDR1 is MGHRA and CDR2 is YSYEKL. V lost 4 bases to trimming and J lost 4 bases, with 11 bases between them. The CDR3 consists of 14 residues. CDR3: CASSPDRGNQPQHF. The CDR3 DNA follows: TGCGCCAGCAGCCCCGATAGAGGTAATCAGCCCCAGCATTTT.

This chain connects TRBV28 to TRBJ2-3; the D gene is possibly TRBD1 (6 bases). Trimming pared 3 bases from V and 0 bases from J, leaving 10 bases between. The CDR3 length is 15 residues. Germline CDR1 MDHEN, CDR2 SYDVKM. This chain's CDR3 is CASSFRGYSTDTQYF. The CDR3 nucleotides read TGTGCCAGCAGTTTCAGGGGCTATAGCACAGATACGCAGTATTTT.

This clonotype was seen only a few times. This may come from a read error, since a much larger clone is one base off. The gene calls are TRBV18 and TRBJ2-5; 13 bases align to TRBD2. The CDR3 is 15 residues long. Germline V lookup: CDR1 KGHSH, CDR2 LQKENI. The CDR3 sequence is CASPPGLAGEETQYF. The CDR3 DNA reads TGTGCCAGCCCACCAGGACTAGCGGGAGAAGAGACCCAGTACTTC.

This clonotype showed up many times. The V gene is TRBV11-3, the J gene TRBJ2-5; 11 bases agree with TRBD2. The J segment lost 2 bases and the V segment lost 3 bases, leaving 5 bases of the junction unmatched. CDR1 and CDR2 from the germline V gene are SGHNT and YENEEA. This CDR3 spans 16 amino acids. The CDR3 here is CASSLGLAAAQETQYF. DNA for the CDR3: TGTGCCAGCAGCTTGGGACTAGCGGCGGCGCAAGAGACCCAGTACTTC.

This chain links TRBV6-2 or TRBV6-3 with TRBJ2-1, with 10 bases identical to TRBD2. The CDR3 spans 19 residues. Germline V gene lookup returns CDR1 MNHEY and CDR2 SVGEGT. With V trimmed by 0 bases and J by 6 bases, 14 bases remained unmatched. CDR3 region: CASSYSKLAGARSRNEQFF. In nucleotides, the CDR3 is TGTGCCAGCAGTTACTCGAAGCTAGCGGGAGCAAGGTCGCGCAATGAGCAGTTCTTC.

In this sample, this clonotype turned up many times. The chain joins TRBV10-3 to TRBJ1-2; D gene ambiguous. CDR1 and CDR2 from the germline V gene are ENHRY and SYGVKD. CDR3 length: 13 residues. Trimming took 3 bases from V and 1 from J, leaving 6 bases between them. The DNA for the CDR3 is TGTGCCATCAGTGACGAGGGTAACTATGGCTACACCTTC. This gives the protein CAISDEGNYGYTF.

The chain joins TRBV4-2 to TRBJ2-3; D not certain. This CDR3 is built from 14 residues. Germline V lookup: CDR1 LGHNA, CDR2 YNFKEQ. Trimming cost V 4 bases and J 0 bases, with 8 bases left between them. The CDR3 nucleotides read TGTGCCAGCAGCCCGAGCCACAGCACAGATACGCAGTATTTT. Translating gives CASSPSHSTDTQYF.

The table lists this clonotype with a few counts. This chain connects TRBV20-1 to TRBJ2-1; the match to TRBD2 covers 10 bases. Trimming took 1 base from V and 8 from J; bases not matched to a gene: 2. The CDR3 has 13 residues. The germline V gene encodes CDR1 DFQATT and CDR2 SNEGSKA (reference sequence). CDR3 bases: TGCAGTGCTAGAGTGCTAGCGGGAGATGAGCAGTTCTTC. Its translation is CSARVLAGDEQFF.

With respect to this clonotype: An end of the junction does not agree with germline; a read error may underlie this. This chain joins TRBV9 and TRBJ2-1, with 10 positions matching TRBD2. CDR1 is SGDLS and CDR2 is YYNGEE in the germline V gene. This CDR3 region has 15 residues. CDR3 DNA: TGTGCCAGCTCATTTAGGGGACTAGCGAATCATGAGCCGTTCTTC. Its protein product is CASSFRGLANHEPFF. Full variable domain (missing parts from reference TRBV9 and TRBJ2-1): DSGVTQTPKHLITATGQRVTLRCSPRSGDLSVYWYQQSLDQGLQFLIQYYNGEERAKGNILERFSAQQFPDLHSELNLSSLELGDSALYFCASSFRGLANHEPFFGPGTRLTVL.

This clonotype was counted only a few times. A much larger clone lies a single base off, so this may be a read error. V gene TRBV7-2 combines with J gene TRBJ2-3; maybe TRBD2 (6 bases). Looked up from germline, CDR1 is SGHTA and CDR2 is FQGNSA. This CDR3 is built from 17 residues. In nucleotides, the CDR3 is TGTGCCAGCAGCCTTGGGGGTAGCGGAAGAGGTCCAGATCCGCAGTATTTT. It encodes CASSLGGSGRGPDPQYF. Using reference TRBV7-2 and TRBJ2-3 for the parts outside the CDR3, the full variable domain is GAGVSQSPSNKVTEKGKDVELRCDPISGHTALYWYRQSLGQGLEFLIYFQGNSAPDKSGLPSDRFSAERTGGSVSTLTIQRTQQEDSAVYLCASSLGGSGRGPDPQYFGPGTRLTVL.

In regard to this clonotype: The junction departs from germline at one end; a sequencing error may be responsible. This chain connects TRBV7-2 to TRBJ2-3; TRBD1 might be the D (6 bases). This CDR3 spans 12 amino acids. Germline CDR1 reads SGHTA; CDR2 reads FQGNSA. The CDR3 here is CASSSATGTQYF. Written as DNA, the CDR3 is TGTGCCAGCAGCTCAGCGACAGGTACGCAATATTTT. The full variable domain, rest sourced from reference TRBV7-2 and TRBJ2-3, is GAGVSQSPSNKVTEKGKDVELRCDPISGHTALYWYRQSLGQGLEFLIYFQGNSAPDKSGLPSDRFSAERTGGSVSTLTIQRTQQEDSAVYLCASSSATGTQYFGPGTRLTVL.

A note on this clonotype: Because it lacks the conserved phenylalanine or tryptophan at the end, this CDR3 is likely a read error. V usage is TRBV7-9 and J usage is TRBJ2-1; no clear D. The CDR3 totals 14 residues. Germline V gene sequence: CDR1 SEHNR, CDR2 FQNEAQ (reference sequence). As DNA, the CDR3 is TGTGTCAGCACCCCGACCGGGCTGGGCAGGCCCCAGTTCCTC. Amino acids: CVSTPTGLGRPQFL.

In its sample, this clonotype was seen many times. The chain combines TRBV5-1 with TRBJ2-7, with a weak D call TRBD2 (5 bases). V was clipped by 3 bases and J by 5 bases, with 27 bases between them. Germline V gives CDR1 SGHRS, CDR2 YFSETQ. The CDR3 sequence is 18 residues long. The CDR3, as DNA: TGCGCCAGCAGCTCTAGCCCCAGCCGGGCAGGAGTAGTCGACGAGCAGTACTTC. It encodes CASSSSPSRAGVVDEQYF. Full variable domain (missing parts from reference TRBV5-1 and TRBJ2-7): KAGVTQTPRYLIKTRGQQVTLSCSPISGHRSVSWYQQTPGQGLQFLFEYFSETQRNKGNFPGRFSGRQFSNSRSEMNVSTLELGDSALYLCASSSSPSRAGVVDEQYFGPGTRLTVT.

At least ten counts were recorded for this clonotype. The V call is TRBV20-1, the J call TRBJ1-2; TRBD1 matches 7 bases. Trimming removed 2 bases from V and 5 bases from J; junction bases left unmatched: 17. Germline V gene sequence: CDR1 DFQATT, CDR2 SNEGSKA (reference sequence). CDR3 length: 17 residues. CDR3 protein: CSARLTGRDGRLYGYTF. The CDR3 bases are TGCAGTGCTAGATTGACAGGGAGGGACGGTCGTCTTTATGGCTACACCTTC.

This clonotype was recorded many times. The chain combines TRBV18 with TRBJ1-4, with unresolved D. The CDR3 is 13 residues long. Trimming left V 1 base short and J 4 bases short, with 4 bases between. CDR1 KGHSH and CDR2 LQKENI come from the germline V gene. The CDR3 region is CASSPRGNEKLFF. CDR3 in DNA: TGTGCCAGCTCACCACGAGGTAATGAAAAACTGTTTTTT.

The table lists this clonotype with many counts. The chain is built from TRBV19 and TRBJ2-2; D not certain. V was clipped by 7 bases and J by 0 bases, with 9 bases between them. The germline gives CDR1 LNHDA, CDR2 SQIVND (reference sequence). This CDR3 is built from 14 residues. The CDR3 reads CASKETANTGELFF. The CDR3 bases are TGTGCCAGTAAGGAGACGGCGAACACCGGGGAGCTGTTTTTT.

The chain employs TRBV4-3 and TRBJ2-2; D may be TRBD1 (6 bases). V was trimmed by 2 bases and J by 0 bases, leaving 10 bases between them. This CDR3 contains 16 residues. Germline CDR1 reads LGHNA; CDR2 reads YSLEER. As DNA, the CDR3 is TGCGCCAGCAGCCAATTGACAGGCCCGAACACCGGGGAGCTGTTTTTT. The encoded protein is CASSQLTGPNTGELFF.

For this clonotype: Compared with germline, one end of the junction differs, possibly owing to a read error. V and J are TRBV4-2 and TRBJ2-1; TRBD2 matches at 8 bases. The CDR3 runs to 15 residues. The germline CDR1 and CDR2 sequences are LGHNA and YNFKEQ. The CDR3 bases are TGTGCCAGCAGCCAGCTTAGCGGGGCCAACAATGTGCAGTCCTTC. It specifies CASSQLSGANNVQSF.

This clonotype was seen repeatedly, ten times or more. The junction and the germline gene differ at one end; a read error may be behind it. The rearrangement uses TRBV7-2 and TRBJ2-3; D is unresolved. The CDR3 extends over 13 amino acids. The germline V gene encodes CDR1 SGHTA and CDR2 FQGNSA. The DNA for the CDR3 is TGTGCCAGCAGCTTGGAGTCGTTGGATACGCGGTATTTT. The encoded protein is CASSLESLDTRYF.

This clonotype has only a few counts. CDR3 sequence: CSAKAGNGEQYF. Written as DNA, the CDR3 is TGCAGTGCTAAGGCGGGAAACGGCGAGCAGTACTTC. V and J are TRBV20-1 and TRBJ2-7; D might be TRBD2 (6 bases). V dropped 4 bases and J dropped 6 bases, with 13 bases sitting between them. The CDR3 totals 12 residues. The V gene's germline CDR1 is DFQATT and CDR2 SNEGSKA (reference sequence).

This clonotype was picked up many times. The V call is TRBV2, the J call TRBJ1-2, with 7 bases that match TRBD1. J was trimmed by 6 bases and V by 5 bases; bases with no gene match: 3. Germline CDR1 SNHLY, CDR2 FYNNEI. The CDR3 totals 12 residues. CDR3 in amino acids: CASSQQGNGYTF. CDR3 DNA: TGTGCCAGCAGTCAACAGGGGAATGGCTACACCTTC.

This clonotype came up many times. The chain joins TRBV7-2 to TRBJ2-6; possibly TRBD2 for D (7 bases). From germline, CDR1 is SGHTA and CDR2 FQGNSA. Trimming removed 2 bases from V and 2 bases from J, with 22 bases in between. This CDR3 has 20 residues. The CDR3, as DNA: TGTGCCAGCAGCTTATCCTTCTCCGGGGGGCGCGGAGCTGGGGCCAACGTCCTGACTTTC. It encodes CASSLSFSGGRGAGANVLTF.